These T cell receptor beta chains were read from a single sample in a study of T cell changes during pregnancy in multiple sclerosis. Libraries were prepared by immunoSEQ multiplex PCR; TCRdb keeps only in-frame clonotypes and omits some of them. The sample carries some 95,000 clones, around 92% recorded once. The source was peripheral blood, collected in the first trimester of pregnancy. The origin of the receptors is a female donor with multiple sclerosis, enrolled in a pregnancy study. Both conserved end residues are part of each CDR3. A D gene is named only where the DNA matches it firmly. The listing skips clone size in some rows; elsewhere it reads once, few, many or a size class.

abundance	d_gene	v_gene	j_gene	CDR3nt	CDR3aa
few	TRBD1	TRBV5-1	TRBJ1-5	TGCGCCAGCAGCTTGGCAGGGGGCGTCAATCAGCCCCAGCATTTT	CASSLAGGVNQPQHF
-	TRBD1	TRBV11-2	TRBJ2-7	TGTGCCAGCAGCTTAGAGTTAACAGGGGTGACCTACGAGCAGTACTTC	CASSLELTGVTYEQYF
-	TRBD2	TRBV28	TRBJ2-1	TGTGCCAGCAGTTTATCCCACGGGAGGAATGAGCAGTTCTTC	CASSLSHGRNEQFF
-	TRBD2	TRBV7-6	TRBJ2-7	TGTGCCAGCAGCTCTAGCGGGACACCCTACGAGCAGTACTTC	CASSSSGTPYEQYF
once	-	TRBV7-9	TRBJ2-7	TGTGCCAGCAGCTTAGGAACAGGAATCACCTACGAGCAGTACTTC	CASSLGTGITYEQYF
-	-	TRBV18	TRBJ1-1	TGTGCCAGCTCGCCTATGGACAGCAGGAACACTGAAGCTTTCTTT	CASSPMDSRNTEAFF
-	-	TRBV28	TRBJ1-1	TGTGCCGTACAGGGCATGAACACTGAAGCTTTCTTT	CAVQGMNTEAFF
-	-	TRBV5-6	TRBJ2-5	TGTGCCAGCAGCCAGGGGGAGACCCAGTACTTC	CASSQGETQYF
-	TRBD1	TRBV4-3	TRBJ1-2	TGCGCCAGCAGCCAGGAGTCCTATCCTGGACAGGGGGAACGATGGGGCTACACCTTC	CASSQESYPGQGERWGYTF
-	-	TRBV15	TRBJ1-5	TGTGCCACCAGCCGGGGGGGCGGGGGGGATCAGCCCCAGCATTTT	CATSRGGGGDQPQHF
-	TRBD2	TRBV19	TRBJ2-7	TGTGCCAGTAGTATTACTAGCGGGAGTGGCGAGCAGTACTTC	CASSITSGSGEQYF
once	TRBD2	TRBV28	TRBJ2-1	TGTGCCAGCAGTTTGGAGGGACTAGCGGTGAACAATGAGCAGTTCTTC	CASSLEGLAVNNEQFF
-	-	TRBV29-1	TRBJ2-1	TGCAGCGTTGGGGGCCTCCGGGAGTGGGCGTACAATGAGCAGTTCTTC	CSVGGLREWAYNEQFF
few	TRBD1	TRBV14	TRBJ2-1	TGTGCCAGCAGCCCAATTGGGACAGGGTACAATGAGCAGTTCTTC	CASSPIGTGYNEQFF
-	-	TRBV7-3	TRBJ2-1	TGTGCCAGCAGCTTAACCATGAATTCAGGCGAGCAGTTCTTC	CASSLTMNSGEQFF
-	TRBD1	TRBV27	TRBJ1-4	TGTGCCAGCAGTGCGGCCGACAGGGTGGGAGAAAAACTGTTTTTT	CASSAADRVGEKLFF
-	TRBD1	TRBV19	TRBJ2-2	TGTGCCAGTAGTACGAGACAGGGGATGACCGGGGAGCTGTTTTTT	CASSTRQGMTGELFF
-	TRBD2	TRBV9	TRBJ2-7	TGTGCCAGCAGCGTAGGGGGAGCGGGGTCCTTGGAGCAGTACTTC	CASSVGGAGSLEQYF
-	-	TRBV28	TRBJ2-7	TGTGCCAGCAGTTTGCACACCCTCCCCTACGAGCAGTACTTC	CASSLHTLPYEQYF
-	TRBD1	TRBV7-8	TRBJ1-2	TGTGCCAGCAGCCCACCCGGGACAGGGTTTAACTATGGCTACACCTTC	CASSPPGTGFNYGYTF
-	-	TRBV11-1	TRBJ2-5	TGTGCCAGCAGCTTCCTCCGGACTACATCAGAGACCCAGTACTTC	CASSFLRTTSETQYF
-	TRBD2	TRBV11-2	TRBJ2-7	TGTGCCAGCAGCTGGACTAGCGGGAGACAATACGAGCAGTACTTC	CASSWTSGRQYEQYF
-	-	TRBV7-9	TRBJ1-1	TGTGCCAGCAGCTCATCCCTGAACACTGAAGCTTTCTTT	CASSSSLNTEAFF
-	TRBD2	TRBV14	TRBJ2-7	TGTGCCAGCAGCGACCGAAGGGAGGGAAAATACGAGCAGTACTTC	CASSDRREGKYEQYF
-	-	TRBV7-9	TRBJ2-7	TGTGCCAGCAGCTCTACCCTTACTACCCCCTACGAGCAGTACTTC	CASSSTLTTPYEQYF
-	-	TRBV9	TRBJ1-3	TGTGCCAGCAGTGCGGGTTCCTGGGGAAACACCATATATTTT	CASSAGSWGNTIYF
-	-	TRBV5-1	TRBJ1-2	TGCGCCAGCAGCCCGGACTACCGACAGAACTATGGCTACACCTTC	CASSPDYRQNYGYTF
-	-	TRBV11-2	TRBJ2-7	TGTGCCAGCAGCTTACGGCTAGCTGACTACGAGCAGTACTTC	CASSLRLADYEQYF
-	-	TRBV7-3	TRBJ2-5	TGTGCCAGCAGCTTAAGCGGGCTAAGGGAGACCCAGTACTTC	CASSLSGLRETQYF
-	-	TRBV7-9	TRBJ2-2	TGTGCCAGCAGCAAAAGGGGGGGCGCGAACACCGGGGAGCTGTTTTTT	CASSKRGGANTGELFF
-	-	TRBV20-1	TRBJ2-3	TGCAGTGCTAGAGATGTGGCCCGGCAGTATTTT	CSARDVARQYF